Presented here are 23 T cell receptor beta chains from one specimen sequenced in a study of neoadjuvant anti-PD-1 for oral cavity cancer. Assay used: immunoSEQ multiplex PCR; TCRdb lists only in-frame clones, some missing. This table holds 7,000 or so clones, 48% found once. The sample in question was tumor tissue, obtained before nivolumab (anti-PD-1) treatment. The receptors here all came from a person aged 35-79 years with oral cavity squamous cell carcinoma.

This clone was seen a handful of times. This chain connects TRBV2 to TRBJ1-3; TRBD1 matches 9 bases. J lost 4 bases, V lost 6 bases, and 4 bases had no gene match. The CDR3 sequence is 14 residues long. The germline V gene encodes CDR1 SNHLY and CDR2 FYNNEI. Here the CDR3 reads CASSAGTGGNTIYF. CDR3 in DNA: TGTGCCAGCAGCGCCGGGACAGGGGGAAACACCATATATTTT. The full variable domain, rest sourced from reference TRBV2 and TRBJ1-3, is EPEVTQTPSHQVTQMGQEVILRCVPISNHLYFYWYRQILGQKVEFLVSFYNNEISEKSEIFDDQFSVERPDGSNFTLKIRSTKLEDSAMYFCASSAGTGGNTIYFGEGSWLTVV.

The chain joins TRBV11-3 to TRBJ2-1; D possibly corresponds to TRBD1 (6 bases). Trimming stripped 5 bases from V and 4 bases from J, with 9 bases between. The CDR3 consists of 13 residues. Germline V lookup: CDR1 SGHNT, CDR2 YENEEA. In DNA form, the CDR3 reads TGTGCCAGCAGCCCAGGGGAGTACAATGAGCAGTTCTTC. The encoded protein is CASSPGEYNEQFF.

This clone was recorded a few times. The V call is TRBV4-1, the J call TRBJ2-1, with 8 bases matching TRBD2. CDR3 length: 18 residues. From germline, CDR1 is MGHRA and CDR2 YSYEKL. The J segment lost 0 bases and the V segment lost 0 bases, leaving 7 bases of the junction unmatched. CDR3 in DNA: TGCGCCAGCAGCCAAGATCCTTTCAGCGGGAGCTCCTACAATGAGCAGTTCTTC. Protein product: CASSQDPFSGSSYNEQFF.

The chain combines TRBV28 with TRBJ1-1, with a weak D call TRBD1 (6 bases). CDR3 length: 16 amino acids. Trimming took off 6 bases at V and 0 bases at J, with 17 bases between the two ends. Germline CDR1 is MDHEN and CDR2 is SYDVKM. DNA of the CDR3: TGTGCCAGCAGGTTCCCGGGACATACCATGAACACTGAAGCTTTCTTT. Encoded protein: CASRFPGHTMNTEAFF. Drawing the rest from reference TRBV28 and TRBJ1-1, the complete variable domain is DVKVTQSSRYLVKRTGEKVFLECVQDMDHENMFWYRQDPGLGLRLIYFSYDVKMKEKGDIPEGYSVSREKKERFSLILESASTNQTSMYLCASRFPGHTMNTEAFFGQGTRLTVV.

The rearrangement joins TRBV27 to TRBJ1-2; TRBD1 agrees at 7 bases. Germline CDR1 MNHEY, CDR2 SMNVEV (reference sequence). The V gene end was trimmed by 5 bases and the J gene end by 8 bases; junction bases not matched to a gene: 8. This CDR3 spans 13 amino acids. The CDR3 is CASSPGTAGGYTF. CDR3 DNA sequence: TGTGCCAGCAGTCCCGGGACAGCGGGAGGCTACACCTTC.

This chain uses TRBV30 with TRBJ2-3; D gene ambiguous. The germline CDR1 and CDR2 sequences are GTSNPN and SVGIG (reference sequence). The CDR3 has 12 amino acids. V lost 3 bases to trimming and J lost 6 bases, with 10 bases between them. In DNA form, the CDR3 reads TGTGCCTGGAGCCCCGCTCGGGATACGCAGTATTTT. Its translation is CAWSPARDTQYF.

This clone was observed a handful of times. The V and J genes are TRBV19 and TRBJ1-3; D is uncertain. Germline CDR1 and CDR2: LNHDA and SQIVND (reference sequence). V was clipped by 8 bases and J by 4 bases, with 9 bases between them. The CDR3 covers 12 residues. The CDR3 here is CASGAGGNTIYF. The CDR3 region has the DNA TGTGCCAGTGGAGCGGGGGGAAACACCATATATTTT.

This clone was observed a handful of times. The chain has TRBV27 and TRBJ2-1; 10 bases line up with TRBD1. Trimming removed 1 base from V and 8 bases from J; junction bases left unmatched: 8. The CDR3 is made up of 16 amino acids. Germline V CDR1 and CDR2: MNHEY, SMNVEV (reference sequence). This chain's CDR3 is CASSLLGQGLGDEQFF. CDR3 coding DNA: TGTGCCAGCAGTTTATTGGGACAGGGGTTGGGGGATGAGCAGTTCTTC.

This clone is large by share. This chain connects TRBV11-2 to TRBJ2-7; the D gene could be TRBD1 or TRBD2 (5 bases each). Germline V gene sequence: CDR1 SGHAT, CDR2 FQNNGV. This CDR3 has 18 amino acids. Between the trimmed V and J ends, which lost 0 bases and 3 bases, there was a span of 21 bases. The CDR3 sequence is CASSLEWGIGTVFYEQYF. In DNA, the CDR3 is TGTGCCAGCAGCTTAGAGTGGGGCATAGGGACGGTTTTCTACGAGCAGTACTTC.

This clone was detected a few times. The chain couples TRBV5-1 to TRBJ2-7; 7 bases fit TRBD1. The CDR3 runs 14 residues. The V and J ends lost 5 bases and 2 bases, in that order; junction bases with no gene match: 7. The germline gives CDR1 SGHRS, CDR2 YFSETQ. CDR3 in DNA: TGCGCCAGCAGAGGACCGACAGGGACCTACGAGCAGTACTTC. This sequence encodes CASRGPTGTYEQYF.

In this sample, this clone turned up a few times. V and J are TRBV30 and TRBJ1-1, with a tentative D call TRBD1 (6 bases). Germline V gives CDR1 GTSNPN, CDR2 SVGIG (reference sequence). V dropped 5 bases and J dropped 1 base, with 11 bases sitting between them. CDR3 size: 13 residues. The CDR3 coding sequence is TGTGCCTGGGACATACAGGGGAACACTGAAGCTTTCTTT. Translating gives CAWDIQGNTEAFF. The full variable domain, its missing parts supplied by reference TRBV30 and TRBJ1-1, is SQTIHQWPATLVQPVGSPLSLECTVEGTSNPNLYWYRQAAGRGLQLLFYSVGIGQISSEVPQNLSASRPQDRQFILSSKKLLLSDSGFYLCAWDIQGNTEAFFGQGTRLTVV.

The genes are TRBV4-2 and TRBJ2-3, with unresolved D. This CDR3 has 15 amino acids. The germline V gene encodes CDR1 LGHNA and CDR2 YNFKEQ. V gave up 0 bases and J gave up 3 bases, with 10 bases separating them. This CDR3 is CASSQEAGSTDTQYF. CDR3 sequence (DNA): TGTGCCAGCAGCCAAGAGGCAGGCTCGACAGATACGCAGTATTTT.

This chain joins TRBV6-5 and TRBJ2-7; D may be TRBD1 (6 bases). This CDR3 has 13 residues. The V end was cut by 8 bases, the J end by 2 bases, with 13 bases between. CDR1 is MNHEY, CDR2 SVGAGI, per germline. In DNA form, the CDR3 reads TGTGCCAGCTTCGGACAGACGACCTACGAGCAGTACTTC. It specifies CASFGQTTYEQYF.

There are a few counts of this clone. The chain uses TRBV19 and TRBJ2-3; D perhaps matches TRBD2 (5 bases). CDR1 and CDR2 (germline): LNHDA, SQIVND (reference sequence). V gave up 4 bases and J gave up 0 bases, with 14 bases separating them. CDR3 length: 16 residues. The DNA of the CDR3 is TGTGCCAGTAGTAGCGGACTCGCCGGAAGCACAGATACGCAGTATTTT. Amino acid sequence: CASSSGLAGSTDTQYF.

The J gene is TRBJ1-4, the V gene TRBV5-5; D may be TRBD1 (6 bases). This CDR3 is 17 amino acids long. Trimming pared 4 bases from V and 4 bases from J, leaving 20 bases between. Germline loops: CDR1 SGHKS, CDR2 YYEKEE (reference sequence). Here the CDR3 reads CASSRYASDSFNEKLFF. DNA of the CDR3: TGTGCCAGCAGCCGATACGCGTCGGACAGCTTTAATGAAAAACTGTTTTTT.

This clone was found a few times. The J gene is TRBJ1-3, the V gene TRBV28, with D maybe TRBD1 (6 bases). This CDR3 comprises 17 residues. Looked up from germline, CDR1 is MDHEN and CDR2 is SYDVKM. Deletions cut 6 bases from V and 1 base from J, with 19 bases between. CDR3 coding DNA: TGTGCCAGCAGGGGGTCACAGGGTCGTGGTTCTGGAAACACCATATATTTT. It codes for CASRGSQGRGSGNTIYF.

This chain connects TRBV6-9 to TRBJ2-3; 10 nucleotides match TRBD2. The J segment lost 0 bases and the V segment lost 6 bases, leaving 0 bases of the junction unmatched. The CDR3 is 14 residues long. Per germline, CDR1 MNHGY and CDR2 SVAAGI. CDR3 residues: CASRTSGSTDTQYF. In DNA form, the CDR3 reads TGTGCCAGCAGGACTAGCGGGAGCACAGATACGCAGTATTTT.

This clone was counted only a few times. The chain recombines TRBV27 with TRBJ2-2; the D gene could be TRBD1 or TRBD2 (6 bases each). The CDR3 loop spans 15 amino acids. V was trimmed by 7 bases and J by 1 base, leaving 13 bases between them. Germline-derived CDR1 and CDR2 are MNHEY and SMNVEV (reference sequence). The DNA of the CDR3 is TGTGCCAGCAAATTTGGGGGGCTGAACACCGGGGAGCTGTTTTTT. Its translation is CASKFGGLNTGELFF.

The V gene is TRBV19, the J gene TRBJ2-7; D remains ambiguous. CDR1 and CDR2 from the germline V gene are LNHDA and SQIVND (reference sequence). The CDR3 has 12 residues. The V and J ends lost 0 bases and 2 bases respectively, with 2 bases between them. The CDR3 nucleotides read TGTGCCAGTAGTATAGACACCTACGAGCAGTACTTC. Encoded protein: CASSIDTYEQYF.

CDR3 region: CASSSAGGNYGYTF. CDR3 nucleotides: TGTGCCAGCAGCTCAGCTGGGGGGAACTATGGCTACACCTTC. The chain is built from TRBV5-6 and TRBJ1-2, with D possibly being TRBD1 (5 bases). The ends were cut back, 3 bases at V and 2 bases at J, with 11 bases in the middle. This CDR3 is built from 14 residues. Germline CDR1 is SGHDT and CDR2 is YYEEEE.

The chain combines TRBV14 with TRBJ1-3; TRBD1 agrees at 7 bases. The length of the CDR3 is 14 residues. Per the germline V gene, CDR1 is SGHDN and CDR2 is FVKESK. The J segment lost 4 bases and the V segment lost 9 bases, leaving 9 bases of the junction unmatched. The CDR3: CASTATGRGNTIYF. CDR3 coding DNA: TGTGCCAGTACCGCGACAGGGAGAGGAAACACCATATATTTT.

This clone was picked up a small number of times. The rearrangement uses TRBV28 and TRBJ2-2, with 7 nucleotides matching TRBD1. The ends lost 6 bases at V and 1 base at J; junction bases unmatched: 8. The CDR3 is 16 residues long. Germline CDR1 is MDHEN and CDR2 is SYDVKM. The CDR3 spells CASSEPGQENTGELFF. CDR3 in DNA: TGTGCCAGCAGCGAACCCGGACAGGAGAACACCGGGGAGCTGTTTTTT.

This clone showed up just a few times. The chain links TRBV6-5 to TRBJ1-2; D is unresolved. The V gene's germline CDR1 is MNHEY and CDR2 SVGAGI. The V end was cut by 4 bases, the J end by 8 bases, with 23 bases between. The CDR3 consists of 16 residues. The CDR3 here is CASSFQGGEGWGGYTF. The CDR3 nucleotides are TGTGCCAGCAGTTTTCAAGGCGGCGAGGGTTGGGGAGGCTACACCTTC.